A single sample gave rise to the 14 T cell receptor beta chains below, sequenced in a study of beta chain features in type 1 diabetes. Expressed TCRB transcripts were sequenced after all isolated RNA was converted to cDNA. Using immunoSEQ multiplex PCR, the repertoire was profiled, and TCRdb retains in-frame clones only, with some absent. The table shows about 110,000 clones, with under 40% occurring only once. Sequenced sample: stem cell memory CD4+ T cells from blood. The source of these receptors is a woman aged 18-29 years in good health.

The rearrangement uses TRBV28 and TRBJ2-7; D call uncertain. The CDR3 sequence is 13 residues long. Germline lookup yields CDR1 MDHEN and CDR2 SYDVKM. The V gene lost 6 bases and the J gene lost 0 bases, with 9 bases spanning the gap. The CDR3 reads CASSYPSSYEQYF. The CDR3 region has the DNA TGTGCCAGCAGCTATCCTAGCTCCTACGAGCAGTACTTC.

The J gene is TRBJ1-1, the V gene TRBV18, with 9 bases identical to TRBD1. Germline V lookup: CDR1 KGHSH, CDR2 LQKENI. There are 16 residues in the CDR3. Germline trimming cut 3 bases from V and 1 base from J; bases unmatched to any gene: 6. The CDR3 DNA follows: TGTGCCAGCTCACCGTTACAGGGGGCTGCGAACACTGAAGCTTTCTTT. Amino acids: CASSPLQGAANTEAFF. The variable domain in full, with the rest retrieved from reference TRBV18 and TRBJ1-1, is NAGVMQNPRHLVRRRGQEARLRCSPMKGHSHVYWYRQLPEEGLKFMVYLQKENIIDESGMPKERFSAEFPKEGPSILRIQQVVRGDSAAYFCASSPLQGAANTEAFFGQGTRLTVV.

This clone was seen a handful of times. This chain joins TRBV5-1 and TRBJ2-3; a weak D match, TRBD2 (6 bases). The CDR3 contains 18 residues. Deletions cut 4 bases from V and 0 bases from J, with 21 bases between. Germline values: CDR1 SGHRS, CDR2 YFSETQ. The CDR3 DNA reads TGCGCCAGCAGCGCCGGAGGATGGCGGGGCGCTAGCACAGATACGCAGTATTTT. It is translated as CASSAGGWRGASTDTQYF.

The rearrangement joins TRBV5-1 to TRBJ2-2; 10 nucleotides agree with TRBD2. The CDR3 runs to 16 residues. Looked up from germline, CDR1 is SGHRS and CDR2 is YFSETQ. The trim removed 7 bases at V and 3 bases at J, leaving 9 bases unmatched. As DNA, the CDR3 is TGCGCCAGCCGGCCTTCAGGACTAGCGGACACCGGGGAGCTGTTTTTT. It is translated as CASRPSGLADTGELFF.

This clone has a handful of counts. The rearrangement uses TRBV27 and TRBJ2-1; 8 nucleotides line up with TRBD2. Trimming cost V 3 bases and J 7 bases; bases outside gene matches: 11. Germline-derived CDR1 and CDR2 are MNHEY and SMNVEV (reference sequence). The CDR3 consists of 16 residues. Here the CDR3 DNA reads TGTGCCAGCAGTTTCTCCGGGCCCGGGGGGGGGAATGAGCAGTTCTTC. Translating gives CASSFSGPGGGNEQFF.

The chain recombines TRBV7-2 with TRBJ2-7; tentatively, D is TRBD1 (5 bases). CDR1 and CDR2 from the germline V gene are SGHTA and FQGNSA. The CDR3 length is 15 residues. Trimming cost V 4 bases and J 1 base, with 14 bases left between them. The CDR3, as DNA: TGTGCCAGCAGCTCTCTACTCGGACAATCCTACGAGCAGTACTTC. It encodes CASSSLLGQSYEQYF.

This clone was seen a few times. The rearrangement joins TRBV7-2 to TRBJ2-2; TRBD2 agrees at 7 bases. Germline V gene lookup returns CDR1 SGHTA and CDR2 FQGNSA. The V segment lost 0 bases and the J segment 6 bases; nucleotides outside the gene matches: 4. The CDR3 loop spans 15 amino acids. The CDR3 sequence is CASSLAAGRAGELFF. CDR3 sequence (DNA): TGTGCCAGCAGCTTAGCGGCAGGGAGGGCCGGGGAGCTGTTTTTT.

V is TRBV5-4 and J is TRBJ2-1, with 8 bases identical to TRBD2. Germline trimming cut 3 bases from V and 3 bases from J; bases unmatched to any gene: 14. Per germline, CDR1 SGHNT and CDR2 YYREEE (reference sequence). This CDR3 region has 18 residues. CDR3 sequence: CASSSGLVEKGIYNEQFF. The CDR3 DNA reads as TGTGCCAGCAGCTCGGGACTAGTCGAGAAAGGGATCTACAATGAGCAGTTCTTC.

CDR3 nucleotides: TGCGCCAGCAGCTTCGAACTAGCGGGGGTTAAAACCTTCTACGAGCAGTACTTC. Protein sequence: CASSFELAGVKTFYEQYF. The chain combines TRBV5-1 with TRBJ2-7, with 11 bases matching TRBD2. CDR1 SGHRS and CDR2 YFSETQ come from the germline V gene. The CDR3 contains 18 residues. The trim removed 2 bases at V and 3 bases at J, leaving 13 bases unmatched.

J is TRBJ2-1 and V is TRBV7-9; 12 bases agree with TRBD2. The junction had 6 bases not matched to a gene; V was cut back by 2 bases and J by 1 base. Germline loops: CDR1 SEHNR, CDR2 FQNEAQ (reference sequence). This CDR3 has 18 residues. The CDR3 here is CASSLITSGRSSYNEQFF. CDR3 nucleotide sequence: TGTGCCAGCAGCTTAATTACTAGCGGGAGGTCGTCCTACAATGAGCAGTTCTTC. Complete variable domain (other parts from reference TRBV7-9 and TRBJ2-1): DTGVSQNPRHKITKRGQNVTFRCDPISEHNRLYWYRQTLGQGPEFLTYFQNEAQLEKSRLLSDRFSAERPKGSFSTLEIQRTEQGDSAMYLCASSLITSGRSSYNEQFFGPGTRLTVL.

The chain couples TRBV28 to TRBJ2-1; 7 nucleotides match TRBD2. CDR1 and CDR2 from the germline V gene are MDHEN and SYDVKM. CDR3 size: 14 residues. J lost 3 bases, V lost 10 bases, and 9 bases had no gene match. The CDR3 nucleotides are TGTGCCATTCGGGCGGGGGACCGCTACAATGAGCAGTTCTTC. It encodes CAIRAGDRYNEQFF.

The chain joins TRBV9 to TRBJ1-1; 7 bases match TRBD1. The length of the CDR3 is 15 residues. Germline CDR1 and CDR2: SGDLS and YYNGEE. The V gene end was trimmed by 2 bases and the J gene end by 4 bases; junction bases not matched to a gene: 8. CDR3 in DNA: TGTGCCAGCAGCGTTACAGGGGTGGCGGGCACTGAAGCTTTCTTT. As protein: CASSVTGVAGTEAFF.

This chain uses TRBV9 with TRBJ2-1, with TRBD2 as a possible D gene (6 bases). The CDR3 is made up of 16 amino acids. In germline, CDR1 is SGDLS, CDR2 YYNGEE. The ends were cut back, 3 bases at V and 0 bases at J, with 13 bases in the middle. The CDR3 region has the DNA TGTGCCAGCAGCGCTGGAGCGGGTAGCTCCTACAATGAGCAGTTCTTC. This codes for CASSAGAGSSYNEQFF.

The J gene is TRBJ2-2, the V gene TRBV9, with TRBD2 matching 14 bases. With 0 bases clipped from V and 5 bases from J, the junction kept 0 bases outside the gene matches. Germline loops: CDR1 SGDLS, CDR2 YYNGEE. The CDR3 consists of 16 residues. The CDR3 DNA follows: TGTGCCAGCAGCGTAGGACTAGCGGGAGGGACCGGGGAGCTGTTTTTT. It encodes CASSVGLAGGTGELFF.